The source of this T cell receptor (beta chain) is a study of T cell repertoires in cytomegalovirus infection. Study-wide background: Epitope selection comprised recently identified HLA-C-restricted CMV epitopes and well-studied HLA-B-restricted CMV epitopes. Public TCR beta signatures provided an indication of both CMV infection and a matching HLA type. Overall study findings and caveats: The ex vivo response was dominated by HLA-C-restricted CMV-specific TCR beta clonotypes. Pooled public TCR beta family frequency picked out CMV carriers with the relevant HLA.

The CDR3 runs to 16 residues. Germline V lookup: CDR1 KGHDR, CDR2 SFDVKD. V dropped 1 base and J dropped 5; count of bases not matched to a gene: 5. Regarding this clonotype: Its antigen is still unknown.

One entry per CDR3 protein, called by TCRdb with MiXCR from the reads. The profile shows 830,000 or so distinct CDR3 sequences, 30% to 35% of them singletons. The clonotype was recovered from a human donor in good health (CMV status not recorded). Some clones in this sample may be carry-over from other donors' samples. The genes are TRBV24-1 and TRBJ2-5; 11 nucleotides align to TRBD2. This material consisted of cultured CD8+ T cells from PBMCs, taken from culture after CMV antigen stimulation. CDR3 loop: CATSDFQLAGDETQYF. CDR3 sequence (DNA): TGTGCCACCAGTGATTTTCAACTAGCGGGGGATGAGACCCAGTACTTC.